Shown below are 30 T cell receptor beta chains from a single sample sequenced in a study of T cells in Graves' hyperthyroidism and ophthalmopathy. RNA transcripts were the template for amplifying TCR beta CDR3 regions. First-round RT-PCR of the TCR CDR3 relied on the HTBI primer set. TCRdb passed the multiplex PCR reads through MiXCR, listing each CDR3 protein once. The sample includes hundreds of thousands of distinct CDR3 sequences, around 19% of them seen just once. The sample consisted of blood. The receptors come from a man aged 40-50 years with Graves' hyperthyroidism.

The chain couples TRBV30 to TRBJ1-4; 10 bases map to TRBD1. Per the germline V gene, CDR1 is GTSNPN and CDR2 is SVGIG (reference sequence). The CDR3 runs 14 residues. Losses at the gene ends were 1 base for V and 7 bases for J; bases not matched to a gene: 3. The CDR3 sequence is CAWSAGTGAEKLFF. The DNA of the CDR3 is TGTGCCTGGAGTGCCGGGACAGGGGCTGAAAAACTGTTTTTT.

This clonotype has more than one count but fewer than ten. The rearrangement uses TRBV11-2 and TRBJ2-2; possible D gene TRBD1, 5 bases. Germline V gene lookup returns CDR1 SGHAT and CDR2 FQNNGV. The CDR3 spans 17 residues. V was pared by 4 bases and J by 3 bases, with 18 bases between. This CDR3 reads CASSSPRPGKDTGELFF. The CDR3 DNA reads as TGTGCCAGCAGCTCCCCCCGCCCAGGGAAGGACACCGGGGAGCTGTTTTTT.

This clonotype was detected ten times or more. CDR3 in amino acids: CASSLGRGGTQYF. CDR3 coding DNA: TGTGCCAGCAGCTTGGGACGGGGAGGGACCCAGTACTTC. The V and J genes are TRBV5-5 and TRBJ2-5, with D perhaps matching TRBD2 (6 bases). This CDR3 is 13 amino acids long. Trimming shortened V by 0 bases and J by 7 bases, and 10 bases separated the two germline ends. CDR1 is SGHKS, CDR2 YYEKEE, per germline (reference sequence).

This clonotype was found many times. The chain carries TRBV7-9 and TRBJ2-4; TRBD2 is a possible D gene (6 bases). V was clipped by 4 bases and J by 6 bases, with 16 bases between them. The germline V gene encodes CDR1 SEHNR and CDR2 FQNEAQ (reference sequence). The CDR3 runs to 15 residues. CDR3 region: CASSSDPHGGNIQYF. The CDR3 coding sequence is TGTGCCAGCAGCTCGGACCCCCACGGGGGAAACATTCAGTACTTC.

This clonotype has just one count. This chain uses TRBV12-5 with TRBJ1-5, with TRBD1 matching over 7 bases. Per the germline V gene, CDR1 is LGHNT and CDR2 is FRNRAP. After removal of 4 bases from V and 2 bases from J, the junction contained 8 bases not matched to a gene. The CDR3 sequence is 16 residues long. CDR3 in DNA: TGTGCTAGTGGTTGGATTGACAGGGAGCGCAATCAGCCCCAGCATTTT. It yields the protein CASGWIDRERNQPQHF.

There are a few counts of this clonotype. The chain joins TRBV2 to TRBJ1-3; D unclear. V was clipped by 6 bases and J by 0 bases, with 12 bases between them. This CDR3 has 15 residues. CDR1 is SNHLY and CDR2 is FYNNEI in the germline V gene. CDR3 sequence: CASSDGGISGNTIYF. CDR3 bases: TGTGCCAGCAGCGACGGAGGGATCTCTGGAAACACCATATATTTT.

This clonotype has a count of ten or more. The chain carries TRBV28 and TRBJ2-7; D might be TRBD1 (5 bases). Trimming stripped 3 bases from V and 4 bases from J, with 16 bases between. This CDR3 has 15 residues. Germline V gene sequence: CDR1 MDHEN, CDR2 SYDVKM. The CDR3 is CASSFPPRGRYEQYF. The CDR3 nucleotides read TGTGCCAGCAGTTTCCCCCCTAGGGGCCGGTACGAGCAGTACTTC.

This clonotype was detected ten times or more. The chain employs TRBV28 and TRBJ2-1; D may be TRBD1 or TRBD2 (5 bases each). The CDR3 runs to 13 residues. Germline V gene sequence: CDR1 MDHEN, CDR2 SYDVKM. Trimming cost V 3 bases and J 7 bases, with 10 bases left between them. CDR3: CASSLLGENEQFF. CDR3 nucleotide sequence: TGTGCCAGCAGTTTGCTGGGGGAGAATGAGCAGTTCTTC.

The chain is built from TRBV3-1 and TRBJ2-3; D is uncertain. Germline CDR1 reads LGHDT; CDR2 reads YNNKEL (reference sequence). V gave up 1 base and J gave up 6 bases, with 8 bases separating them. This CDR3 has 13 amino acids. The CDR3 nucleotides are TGTGCCAGCAGCCAAGTACGGACGGATACGCAGTATTTT. Its translation: CASSQVRTDTQYF.

There are a few counts of this clonotype. The genes are TRBV29-1 and TRBJ2-6, with TRBD1 matching over 11 bases. With 6 bases clipped from V and 8 bases from J, the junction kept 12 bases outside the gene matches. Germline lookup yields CDR1 SQVTM and CDR2 ANQGSEA. The CDR3 loop spans 16 amino acids. The CDR3 protein is CSVAVGQGAGTNVLTF. CDR3 DNA sequence: TGCAGCGTCGCCGTTGGACAGGGGGCCGGGACCAACGTCCTGACTTTC.

The table lists this clonotype with many counts. The chain combines TRBV6-6 with TRBJ2-5; the match to TRBD1 covers 9 bases. V shed 0 bases, J shed 2 bases, and the junction held 1 base outside the gene matches. Looked up from germline, CDR1 is MNHNY and CDR2 is SVGAGI (reference sequence). The CDR3 is made up of 15 amino acids. CDR3 sequence reads: CASSYSGQGQETQYF. CDR3 nucleotides: TGTGCCAGCAGTTACTCCGGACAGGGGCAAGAGACCCAGTACTTC.

The sample holds many counts of this clonotype. The chain is built from TRBV7-2 and TRBJ1-5; D might be TRBD1 (6 bases). Germline values: CDR1 SGHTA, CDR2 FQGNSA. The CDR3 is 13 residues long. Trimming left V 5 bases short and J 4 bases short, with 9 bases between. CDR3 region: CASSTGSNQPQHF. CDR3 DNA: TGTGCCAGCAGCACAGGGTCAAATCAGCCCCAGCATTTT.

In its sample, this clonotype was seen many times. V gene TRBV16 combines with J gene TRBJ1-4; TRBD1 aligns across 8 bases. CDR3 length: 13 residues. The V and J ends lost 4 bases and 8 bases, in that order; junction bases with no gene match: 3. Germline assignment: CDR1 KGHSY and CDR2 FQNENV. The CDR3 here is CASSRGQGEKLFF. CDR3 nucleotides: TGTGCCAGCAGCCGCGGACAGGGAGAAAAACTGTTTTTT.

The V call is TRBV4-3, the J call TRBJ1-4; D call uncertain. Germline V gives CDR1 LGHNA, CDR2 YSLEER. This CDR3 is 17 amino acids long. V lost 1 base and J lost 3, with 15 bases in between. CDR3 coding DNA: TGCGCCAGCAGCCAAGTCGGTGTCGAGGGTTCTAATGAAAAACTGTTTTTT. Protein: CASSQVGVEGSNEKLFF.

This clonotype was detected a few times. This sequence joins TRBV4-2 and TRBJ2-1, with D uncertain. Germline-derived CDR1 and CDR2 are LGHNA and YNFKEQ. CDR3 length: 16 amino acids. V was shortened by 1 base and J by 0 bases, with 10 bases between the two germline ends. The DNA for the CDR3 is TGTGCCAGCAGCCAAGCCCCCAGAAACTCCTACAATGAGCAGTTCTTC. Its protein is CASSQAPRNSYNEQFF.

At least ten counts were recorded for this clonotype. This chain connects TRBV28 to TRBJ1-1; D is uncertain. Trimming stripped 5 bases from V and 1 base from J, with 2 bases between. From germline, CDR1 is MDHEN and CDR2 SYDVKM. The CDR3 consists of 11 residues. The CDR3 here is CASSPNTEAFF. The DNA for the CDR3 is TGTGCCAGCAGTCCGAACACTGAAGCTTTCTTT.

The chain employs TRBV6-1 and TRBJ1-5; D remains unclear. Germline V CDR1 and CDR2: MNHNS, SASEGT. V lost 2 bases and J lost 2, with 7 bases in between. CDR3 length: 14 amino acids. This chain's CDR3 is CASSEFWGNQPQHF. The CDR3 coding sequence is TGTGCCAGCAGTGAATTTTGGGGCAATCAGCCCCAGCATTTT.

The CDR3 DNA reads TGCAGCGCTCGGACCGCATGGGATCAGCCCCAGCATTTT. Amino acids: CSARTAWDQPQHF. This chain links TRBV29-1 with TRBJ1-5, with D hard to call. CDR3 length: 13 residues. CDR1 and CDR2 from the germline V gene are SQVTM and ANQGSEA. The V and J ends lost 7 bases and 5 bases respectively, with 15 bases between them.

This clonotype was picked up a small number of times. This rearrangement joins TRBV2 to TRBJ2-2, with D possibly being TRBD1 (6 bases). The length of the CDR3 is 14 residues. V was trimmed by 6 bases and J by 1 base, leaving 9 bases between them. Looked up from germline, CDR1 is SNHLY and CDR2 is FYNNEI. This CDR3 is CASRQGENTGELFF. DNA for the CDR3: TGTGCCAGCAGACAGGGAGAGAACACCGGGGAGCTGTTTTTT.

V and J are TRBV20-1 and TRBJ2-7; TRBD1 aligns across 8 bases. Germline loops: CDR1 DFQATT, CDR2 SNEGSKA (reference sequence). V gave up 6 bases and J gave up 5 bases; unmatched junction bases: 6. The CDR3 contains 12 residues. DNA for the CDR3: TGCAGTGCCTTGGACAGGGTCGACGAGCAGTACTTC. The encoded protein is CSALDRVDEQYF.

The chain uses TRBV6-5 and TRBJ2-7, with 7 positions matching TRBD1. There are 16 residues in the CDR3. Germline CDR1 is MNHEY and CDR2 is SVGAGI. The junction had 6 bases not matched to a gene; V was cut back by 0 bases and J by 1 base. The CDR3 region has the DNA TGTGCCAGCAGTTACTCGGGGGACAGTCTGTCCTACGAGCAGTACTTC. Translated, it gives CASSYSGDSLSYEQYF.

This clonotype was detected a few times. This chain connects TRBV5-1 to TRBJ1-4; no clear D. This CDR3 comprises 12 residues. Germline CDR1 and CDR2: SGHRS and YFSETQ. The V end lost 0 bases, the J end lost 6 bases, and 3 bases lay between the germline ends. CDR3 in DNA: TGCGCCAGCAGCTTGGAGGATGAAAAACTGTTTTTT. It is translated as CASSLEDEKLFF.

This clonotype occurred many times. The chain links TRBV5-1 to TRBJ1-1; 9 bases fit TRBD1. The junction had 7 bases not matched to a gene; V was cut back by 2 bases and J by 5 bases. The germline V gene encodes CDR1 SGHRS and CDR2 YFSETQ. CDR3 length equals 15 residues. CDR3 residues: CASSLPTGGLTEAFF. DNA for the CDR3: TGCGCCAGCAGCTTACCTACAGGGGGCCTAACTGAAGCTTTCTTT.

This clonotype was seen repeatedly, ten times or more. The chain couples TRBV7-3 to TRBJ2-5; maybe TRBD1 (6 bases). This CDR3 has 14 amino acids. Trimming stripped 5 bases from V and 1 base from J, with 11 bases between. Per the germline V gene, CDR1 is SGHTA and CDR2 is FQGTGA. Written as DNA, the CDR3 is TGTGCCAGCAGCCCCACAGGGCTCCAAGAGACCCAGTACTTC. Encoded protein: CASSPTGLQETQYF. The variable domain in full, completed from reference TRBV7-3 and TRBJ2-5, reads GAGVSQTPSNKVTEKGKYVELRCDPISGHTALYWYRQSLGQGPEFLIYFQGTGAADDSGLPNDRFFAVRPEGSVSTLKIQRTERGDSAVYLCASSPTGLQETQYFGPGTRLLVL.

Ten or more counts support this clonotype. A read error may produce the germline difference seen at one junction end. The chain has TRBV7-7 and TRBJ2-7; D not certain. This CDR3 region has 13 residues. Germline V CDR1 and CDR2: SSHAT, FNYEAQ (reference sequence). This CDR3 reads CASSSTSSYEQYF. The CDR3 DNA follows: TGTGCTAGCAGCTCCACGAGCTCCTACGAGCAGTACTTC.

This clonotype was detected ten times or more. The CDR3: CSAREGQVRDQPQHF. The CDR3 DNA reads TGCAGTGCTAGAGAGGGGCAGGTGCGGGATCAGCCCCAGCATTTT. The chain uses TRBV20-1 and TRBJ1-5; TRBD1 is a possible D gene (5 bases). The CDR3 totals 15 residues. Germline V gene lookup returns CDR1 DFQATT and CDR2 SNEGSKA (reference sequence). V was cut by 0 bases and J by 5 bases, with 14 bases left in between.

In regard to this clonotype: A much larger clone differs from this one at a single base, so this may be a read error. The chain has TRBV3-1 and TRBJ2-5, with 8 bases fitting TRBD2. The germline CDR1 and CDR2 sequences are LGHDT and YNNKEL (reference sequence). The CDR3 runs to 16 residues. Trimming at V came to 4 bases and at J to 5 bases, leaving 12 bases not matched to a gene. CDR3 residues: CASSPPLGAGVETQYF. The CDR3 DNA sequence: TGTGCCAGCAGCCCCCCCCTCGGAGCGGGGGTGGAGACCCAGTACTTC.

This clonotype was counted many times. This sequence joins TRBV7-9 and TRBJ2-5; 9 nucleotides agree with TRBD2. Losses at the gene ends were 4 bases for V and 4 bases for J; bases not matched to a gene: 7. This CDR3 contains 15 residues. CDR1 and CDR2 from the germline V gene are SEHNR and FQNEAQ (reference sequence). CDR3 nucleotide sequence: TGTGCCAGCAGCTCTAGCGGGGCCCGGGTAGAGACCCAGTACTTC. Its translation is CASSSSGARVETQYF.

This clonotype was seen at least ten times. This chain links TRBV3-1 with TRBJ2-1, with 7 bases lining up with TRBD2. CDR3 size: 15 residues. V gave up 1 base and J gave up 9 bases; unmatched junction bases: 9. Germline CDR1 and CDR2: LGHDT and YNNKEL (reference sequence). CDR3 in DNA: TGTGCCAGCAGCCAAGCTCAGACCAAGCGGGGTGAGCAGTTCTTC. This codes for CASSQAQTKRGEQFF.

In its sample, this clonotype was seen many times. This chain uses TRBV30 with TRBJ1-5; possible D gene TRBD1, 6 bases. Germline CDR1 and CDR2: GTSNPN and SVGIG (reference sequence). The CDR3 spans 13 residues. Trimming cost V 2 bases and J 5 bases, with 10 bases left between them. The CDR3, as DNA: TGTGCCTGGAGTACTGGGGGGCATCAGCCCCAGCATTTT. This codes for CAWSTGGHQPQHF.